Listed below are T cell receptor beta chains from one sample, sequenced in a study of blood T cell repertoires in COVID-19. Clones were read by immunoSEQ multiplex PCR, and TCRdb kept only the in-frame ones, dropping some. The sample holds around 200,000 clones, 65% to 80% seen once. Sequenced input: peripheral blood. Receptors originate from a woman in her fifties or sixties with acute or convalescent COVID-19. Each CDR3 is given with its conserved first and last residue. The order of the fields is V gene, J gene, D gene, clone size, CDR3 protein, CDR3 DNA. A D gene is named only where the DNA matches it firmly. A clone size is listed for some rows: how often the clone was seen (once, few, many), or a class if it is expanded.

>TRBV11-2|TRBJ1-1|-|-
CASSLGRGHTEAFF
TGTGCCAGCAGCTTAGGAAGAGGCCACACTGAAGCTTTCTTT
>TRBV24-1|TRBJ2-2|-|-
CATRTEGTGELFF
TGTGCCACCAGGACTGAGGGAACCGGGGAGCTGTTTTTT
>TRBV5-1|TRBJ2-3|-|once
CASTRGDEDTQYF
TGCGCCAGCACCAGGGGGGATGAGGATACGCAGTATTTT
>TRBV27|TRBJ1-2|TRBD1|-
CASTLRTGSPEYGYTF
TGTGCCAGCACCCTAAGGACAGGGTCCCCCGAGTATGGCTACACCTTC
>TRBV27|TRBJ2-3|TRBD2|-
CASSLRAGGADTQYF
TGTGCCAGCAGTTTGAGAGCGGGGGGGGCAGATACGCAGTATTTT
>TRBV6-1|TRBJ1-1|TRBD1|-
CASSALQQGTRAEAFF
TGTGCCAGCAGTGCATTGCAACAGGGGACTAGGGCTGAAGCTTTCTTT
>TRBV6-2/TRBV6-3|TRBJ2-6|-|few
CASSSRGLRGANVLTF
TGTGCCAGCAGTAGCAGGGGCCTAAGGGGGGCCAACGTCCTGACTTTC
>TRBV12-3/TRBV12-4|TRBJ1-6|-|-
CASRVQDNSPLHF
TGTGCCAGCAGGGTACAGGATAATTCACCCCTCCACTTT
>TRBV6-1|TRBJ1-1|-|-
CASSEGVNTEAFF
TGTGCCAGCAGTGAAGGAGTGAACACTGAAGCTTTCTTT
>TRBV18|TRBJ2-3|TRBD1|-
CASSDRGGGTDTQYF
TGTGCCAGCTCAGACAGGGGGGGCGGCACAGATACGCAGTATTTT
>TRBV30|TRBJ1-4|-|-
CAWSRTATNEKLFF
TGTGCCTGGAGTAGGACAGCAACTAATGAAAAACTGTTTTTT
>TRBV25-1|TRBJ1-1|-|-
CASSEGGRGTNTEAFF
TGTGCCAGCAGTGAAGGCGGCCGGGGGACGAACACTGAAGCTTTCTTT
>TRBV20-1|TRBJ1-2|-|-
CSLLDRLFTF
TGCAGTCTCCTAGACAGGCTGTTCACCTTC
>TRBV5-5|TRBJ1-6|-|-
CASSSTGNSPLHF
TGTGCCAGCAGCTCGACTGGGAATTCACCCCTCCACTTT
>TRBV6-5|TRBJ1-2|TRBD1|-
CASSPTGANGYTF
TGTGCCAGCAGCCCGACAGGGGCTAACGGCTACACCTTC
>TRBV4-2|TRBJ2-7|-|-
CASSQGAPYEQYF
TGTGCCAGCAGCCAGGGGGCCCCCTACGAGCAGTACTTC
>TRBV5-1|TRBJ2-1|-|-
CDQHRLPLFNEQFF
TGCGACCAGCACAGGCTTCCCTTGTTCAATGAGCAGTTCTTC
>TRBV7-2|TRBJ1-1|-|once
CASSTTSNTEAFF
TGTGCCAGCAGCACTACTAGTAACACTGAAGCTTTCTTT
>TRBV28|TRBJ1-1|-|-
CASRLGQTNTEAFF
TGTGCCAGCAGACTCGGACAGACGAACACTGAAGCTTTCTTT
>TRBV2|TRBJ1-6|-|-
CASSRGSLRESPLHF
TGTGCCAGCAGTCGGGGGAGTCTTAGGGAATCACCCCTCCACTTT
>TRBV10-1|TRBJ2-1|-|-
CASSDGSGHNEQFF
TGCGCCAGCAGTGATGGAAGCGGACACAATGAGCAGTTCTTC
>TRBV19|TRBJ2-1|-|-
CASSSRVRDEQFF
TGTGCCAGTAGTTCCCGGGTACGGGATGAGCAGTTCTTC
>TRBV6-5|TRBJ1-1|TRBD1|-
CASSYSGQMNTEAFF
TGTGCCAGCAGTTACTCGGGACAGATGAACACTGAAGCTTTCTTT
>TRBV5-4|TRBJ2-1|-|-
CASSLARREDEQFF
TGTGCCAGCAGCTTGGCGCGGCGGGAAGATGAGCAGTTCTTC
>TRBV7-9|TRBJ1-6|TRBD1|-
CASSLTPLGTANSPLHF
TGTGCCAGCAGCCTAACGCCCCTTGGGACAGCGAATTCACCCCTCCACTTT
>TRBV6-2/TRBV6-3|TRBJ1-1|TRBD1|-
CASSSQGVGEAFF
TGTGCCAGCAGTTCACAGGGGGTCGGGGAAGCTTTCTTT
>TRBV27|TRBJ2-7|-|few
CASSFGRQSSYEQYF
TGTGCCAGCAGTTTCGGGAGACAGAGCTCCTACGAGCAGTACTTC
>TRBV6-5|TRBJ1-1|-|-
CASSYGGTSTGAFF
TGTGCCAGCAGTTACGGGGGGACCTCAACGGGAGCTTTCTTT
>TRBV11-2|TRBJ1-1|-|once
CASSRGFSTEAFF
TGTGCCAGCAGCCGAGGGTTTTCCACTGAAGCTTTCTTT
>TRBV19|TRBJ1-1|TRBD1|-
CASSPTGARNTEAFF
TGTGCCAGTAGTCCTACAGGGGCACGGAACACTGAAGCTTTCTTT
>TRBV3-1/TRBV3-2|TRBJ2-7|-|-
CASSQGASYEQYF
TGTGCCAGCAGCCAAGGAGCCTCCTACGAGCAGTACTTC
>TRBV9|TRBJ2-1|TRBD2|once
CASSYSGGPYNEQFF
TGTGCCAGCAGTTATAGCGGGGGGCCCTACAATGAGCAGTTCTTC
>TRBV10-3|TRBJ2-7|TRBD2|once
CAISGPASGGAYEQYF
TGTGCCATCAGTGGGCCAGCTAGCGGAGGGGCCTACGAGCAGTACTTC
>TRBV2|TRBJ2-2|TRBD1|-
CASSKGQGNGELFF
TGTGCCAGCAGTAAGGGACAGGGGAACGGGGAGCTGTTTTTT
>TRBV28|TRBJ1-6|TRBD1|-
CASDWTGRNSPLHF
TGTGCCAGCGATTGGACAGGTCGTAATTCACCCCTCCACTTT
>TRBV18|TRBJ1-5|-|-
CASSPPGSEGGQHF
TGTGCCAGCTCACCGCCCGGGAGCGAAGGAGGCCAGCATTTT
>TRBV14|TRBJ2-7|TRBD1|-
CASSQSGQGSVEQYF
TGTGCCAGCAGCCAGTCGGGACAGGGATCCGTCGAGCAGTACTTC
>TRBV6-5|TRBJ1-2|-|-
CASRNNREHYGYTF
TGTGCCAGCAGAAACAACAGGGAACACTATGGCTACACCTTC
>TRBV10-3|TRBJ1-1|-|-
CAIRDALQGAAFF
TGTGCCATCAGGGACGCCTTACAGGGAGCGGCTTTCTTT
>TRBV4-1|TRBJ1-5|TRBD1|-
CASSQEGRGWNQPQHF
TGCGCCAGCAGCCAAGAGGGCAGGGGGTGGAATCAGCCCCAGCATTTT
>TRBV5-1|TRBJ2-1|TRBD2|-
CASAPGGHNEQFF
TGCGCCAGCGCCCCGGGGGGACACAATGAGCAGTTCTTC
>TRBV19|TRBJ2-7|TRBD1|-
CASSLTGGSYEQYF
TGTGCCAGTAGCCTGACAGGGGGCTCCTACGAGCAGTACTTC
>TRBV9|TRBJ2-1|TRBD2|-
CASSAGTSVYNEQFF
TGTGCCAGCAGCGCAGGGACTAGCGTATACAATGAGCAGTTCTTC
>TRBV27|TRBJ2-7|-|-
CASGVRTGKSSYEQYF
TGTGCCAGCGGGGTAAGGACGGGAAAGAGCTCCTACGAGCAGTACTTC
>TRBV18|TRBJ2-1|-|-
CASSSAISSYNEQFF
TGTGCCAGCTCGTCAGCGATTAGCTCCTACAATGAGCAGTTCTTC
>TRBV6-5|TRBJ2-5|TRBD2|few
CASSSVLAGQETQYF
TGTGCCAGCAGTTCAGTTCTAGCGGGCCAAGAGACCCAGTACTTC
>TRBV5-1|TRBJ2-7|TRBD1|-
CASSLGGTGRSYEQYF
TGCGCCAGCAGCTTGGGGGGGACAGGACGCTCCTACGAGCAGTACTTC
>TRBV27|TRBJ2-7|-|-
CASRGTGGSYEQYF
TGTGCCAGCCGCGGGACGGGTGGCTCCTACGAGCAGTACTTC